This entry lists 14 T cell receptor beta chains sequenced from one sample in a study of T cell repertoires in cytomegalovirus infection. Via MiXCR, TCRdb re-called the reads, giving one row per CDR3 protein. The data show about 500,000 distinct CDR3 sequences, with around 30% seen just once and 15% to 20% held by the top ten. Their antigens are not known. Sequenced here: cultured PBMCs, sampled from culture after CMV antigen stimulation. All receptors derive from a human donor in good health (CMV status not recorded). Some clones in this sample may be carry-over from other donors' samples.

The CDR3 nucleotides are TGTGCCAGCAGTGAGCGGTTCAAACTCTCCTACAATGAGCAGTTCTTC. It specifies CASSERFKLSYNEQFF. The chain is built from TRBV6-4 and TRBJ2-1; unclear D gene. Germline CDR1 is MRHNA and CDR2 is SNTAGT. Trimming left V 3 bases short and J 0 bases short, with 12 bases between. The CDR3 loop spans 16 amino acids.

The sample holds a few counts of this clonotype. The chain has TRBV11-3 and TRBJ2-3; D may match TRBD1 or TRBD2 (5 bases each). Looked up from germline, CDR1 is SGHNT and CDR2 is YENEEA. This CDR3 region has 13 residues. Trimming removed 7 bases from V and 5 bases from J, with 13 bases in between. This CDR3 reads CASKSRDQDTQYF. CDR3 bases: TGTGCCAGCAAAAGCCGGGACCAAGATACGCAGTATTTT. Together with reference TRBV11-3 and TRBJ2-3, the CDR3 gives the full variable domain: EAGVVQSPRYKIIEKKQPVAFWCNPISGHNTLYWYLQNLGQGPELLIRYENEEAVDDSQLPKDRFSAERLKGVDSTLKIQPAELGDSAVYLCASKSRDQDTQYFGPGTRLTVL.

The gene calls are TRBV7-2 and TRBJ2-7; D call uncertain. CDR1 and CDR2 (germline): SGHTA, FQGNSA. V lost 1 base to trimming and J lost 5 bases, with 6 bases between them. This CDR3 is built from 12 residues. The CDR3 sequence: CASSLVDHEQYF. For the CDR3, the DNA is TGTGCCAGCAGCTTAGTTGATCACGAGCAGTACTTC.

Points on this clonotype: One end of the junction fails to match germline, which may point to a read error. The chain recombines TRBV19 with TRBJ1-4; TRBD1 might be the D (5 bases). Per the germline V gene, CDR1 is LNHDA and CDR2 is SQIVND (reference sequence). CDR3 length: 10 residues. CDR3 DNA sequence: TGTGCCAGCGGGGTGGGGCGGCAGGTTTTT. It translates to CASGVGRQVF.

This clonotype was counted between two and nine times. The chain links TRBV6-1 to TRBJ2-1; D uncertain. The CDR3 contains 13 residues. Trimming pared 5 bases from V and 5 bases from J, leaving 10 bases between. Germline V gives CDR1 MNHNS, CDR2 SASEGT. As DNA, the CDR3 is TGTGCCAGCAGTTACGCGCGAGACAATGAGCAGTTCTTC. It yields the protein CASSYARDNEQFF.

This chain links TRBV11-2 with TRBJ2-1, with 8 nucleotides matching TRBD2. V trimming: 6 bases; J trimming: 6 bases; junction bases outside the gene matches: 7. Germline CDR1 and CDR2: SGHAT and FQNNGV. The CDR3 spans 14 residues. This chain's CDR3 is CASSREGHGNEQFF. Written as DNA, the CDR3 is TGTGCCAGCAGTCGGGAGGGCCATGGCAATGAGCAGTTCTTC.

The V and J genes are TRBV7-2 and TRBJ2-1, with D unresolved. V gave up 0 bases and J gave up 1 base, with 16 bases separating them. This CDR3 is built from 18 residues. Per germline, CDR1 SGHTA and CDR2 FQGNSA. CDR3 sequence: CASSLALPSRMSYNEQFF. In nucleotides, the CDR3 is TGTGCCAGCAGCTTAGCCCTCCCGTCTAGAATGTCCTACAATGAGCAGTTCTTC.

The CDR3 DNA sequence: TGTGCCAGCAGCCCTAGCGGCCATGAGCAGTTCTTC. The encoded protein is CASSPSGHEQFF. This chain links TRBV7-2 with TRBJ2-1; 7 positions agree with TRBD2. With 5 bases clipped from V and 8 bases from J, the junction kept 3 bases outside the gene matches. The CDR3 runs 12 residues. CDR1 and CDR2 from the germline V gene are SGHTA and FQGNSA.

This clonotype was found a few times. The CDR3 DNA reads as TGTGCCAGCAGCTTAGCGCTGACACTTAGCAATCAGCCCCAGCATTTT. This encodes CASSLALTLSNQPQHF. This chain joins TRBV7-8 and TRBJ1-5; D call uncertain. The CDR3 is made up of 16 amino acids. Germline assignment: CDR1 SGHVS and CDR2 FQNEAQ. V gave up 0 bases and J gave up 0 bases, with 9 bases separating them.

In its sample, this clonotype was seen a few times. Here the CDR3 DNA reads TGTGCCAGCAATCCGGGACAGGGTGCTAACTATGGCTACACCTTC. It yields the protein CASNPGQGANYGYTF. The chain employs TRBV12-3 or TRBV12-4 and TRBJ1-2; TRBD1 matches 9 bases. This CDR3 spans 15 amino acids. J was trimmed by 0 bases and V by 7 bases; bases with no gene match: 6.

This chain uses TRBV7-8 with TRBJ2-5, with D unresolved. V was clipped by 3 bases and J by 4 bases, with 15 bases between them. This CDR3 is built from 15 residues. Germline loops: CDR1 SGHVS, CDR2 FQNEAQ. The CDR3 nucleotides are TGTGCCAGCAGCTTTACCCGAGACTGGGGAGAGACCCAGTACTTC. It is translated as CASSFTRDWGETQYF.

V is TRBV28 and J is TRBJ2-5; perhaps TRBD2 as D (6 bases). Trimming took off 6 bases at V and 0 bases at J, with 14 bases between the two ends. This CDR3 contains 15 residues. Germline values: CDR1 MDHEN, CDR2 SYDVKM. The CDR3 nucleotides read TGTGCCAGCAGCCGAATGGAGGGCCACCAAGAGACCCAGTACTTC. Protein: CASSRMEGHQETQYF.

The genes are TRBV28 and TRBJ2-1; the D gene is possibly TRBD2 (6 bases). Per germline, CDR1 MDHEN and CDR2 SYDVKM. The V and J ends lost 3 bases and 4 bases respectively, with 10 bases between them. The CDR3 is 14 residues long. This CDR3 reads CASSFAGRYNEQFF. CDR3 in DNA: TGTGCCAGCAGTTTTGCCGGGAGATACAATGAGCAGTTCTTC.

This clonotype was counted a few times. CDR3 in amino acids: CASKEASLTDTQYF. The CDR3 DNA reads TGTGCCAGCAAGGAGGCTAGCCTGACAGATACGCAGTATTTT. The gene calls are TRBV6-6 and TRBJ2-3; tentatively, D is TRBD2 (5 bases). V lost 7 bases and J 3 bases, leaving 14 bases between the germline ends. The CDR3 is made up of 14 amino acids. Germline CDR1 MNHNY, CDR2 SVGAGI (reference sequence).